This entry features one T cell receptor (beta chain) sequence. Germline V CDR1 and CDR2: SGHRS, YFSETQ. The V and J ends lost 0 bases and 0 bases, in that order; junction bases with no gene match: 17. The CDR3 has 22 residues. The entry originates in a study of blood T cell repertoires in COVID-19. As for the study in general: COVID-19 samples collected from the United States, Italy and Spain covered acute and convalescent phases. PBMCs, B-cell-depleted T cells, or T cells provided the cDNA or gDNA that made up the material.

In the original processing: Amplifying reference gene primers gave estimates of nucleated cell counts. Some clones are missing from TCRdb's copy, which holds only in-frame ones; the method was immunoSEQ multiplex PCR. For V, J and clone size, that table is used; D and trimming come from the DNA. The profile shows 150,000 or so clones, 90% of them singletons. The sample comprised peripheral blood. The rearrangement uses TRBV5-1 and TRBJ2-6; 8 bases line up with TRBD1. The sequence derives from a man in his 60s with active or convalescent COVID-19. This CDR3 reads CASSLAGHPTGVKTSGANVLTF. In DNA form, the CDR3 reads TGCGCCAGCAGCTTGGCTGGACACCCGACAGGGGTCAAGACCTCTGGGGCCAACGTCCTGACTTTC.